This entry is about one T cell receptor beta chain. The CDR3 length is 13 residues. V lost 9 bases and J 2 bases, leaving 13 bases between the germline ends. Germline CDR1 reads MDHEN; CDR2 reads SYDVKM. Treatment in this sample: 15 to 20 received Ad26.COV2.S at low or high dose, single or two shots; roughly five received placebo; per-sample allocation not given. Specimens were obtained on day 63 following the first vaccine or placebo injection. This entry comes from a study of Ad26.COV2.S vaccination and SARS-CoV-2 variants. Whole-study context: Administration of Ad26.COV2.S was intramuscular, either once or twice 56 days apart.

TCRdb's table, derived via immunoSEQ multiplex PCR, lists solely in-frame clones and lacks some. Found here are about 390,000 clones, over 80% of them singletons; the top ten hold under 2%. This specimen was peripheral blood, taken in a trial of Ad26.COV2.S vaccine versus placebo. The V gene is TRBV28, the J gene TRBJ1-1; D uncertain. This receptor was taken from a person between 18 and 65 years old who received the Ad26.COV2.S COVID-19 vaccine or a placebo. CDR3 sequence: CASRITLNTEAFF. CDR3 in DNA: TGTGCCAGTAGAATCACACTAAACACTGAAGCTTTCTTT.